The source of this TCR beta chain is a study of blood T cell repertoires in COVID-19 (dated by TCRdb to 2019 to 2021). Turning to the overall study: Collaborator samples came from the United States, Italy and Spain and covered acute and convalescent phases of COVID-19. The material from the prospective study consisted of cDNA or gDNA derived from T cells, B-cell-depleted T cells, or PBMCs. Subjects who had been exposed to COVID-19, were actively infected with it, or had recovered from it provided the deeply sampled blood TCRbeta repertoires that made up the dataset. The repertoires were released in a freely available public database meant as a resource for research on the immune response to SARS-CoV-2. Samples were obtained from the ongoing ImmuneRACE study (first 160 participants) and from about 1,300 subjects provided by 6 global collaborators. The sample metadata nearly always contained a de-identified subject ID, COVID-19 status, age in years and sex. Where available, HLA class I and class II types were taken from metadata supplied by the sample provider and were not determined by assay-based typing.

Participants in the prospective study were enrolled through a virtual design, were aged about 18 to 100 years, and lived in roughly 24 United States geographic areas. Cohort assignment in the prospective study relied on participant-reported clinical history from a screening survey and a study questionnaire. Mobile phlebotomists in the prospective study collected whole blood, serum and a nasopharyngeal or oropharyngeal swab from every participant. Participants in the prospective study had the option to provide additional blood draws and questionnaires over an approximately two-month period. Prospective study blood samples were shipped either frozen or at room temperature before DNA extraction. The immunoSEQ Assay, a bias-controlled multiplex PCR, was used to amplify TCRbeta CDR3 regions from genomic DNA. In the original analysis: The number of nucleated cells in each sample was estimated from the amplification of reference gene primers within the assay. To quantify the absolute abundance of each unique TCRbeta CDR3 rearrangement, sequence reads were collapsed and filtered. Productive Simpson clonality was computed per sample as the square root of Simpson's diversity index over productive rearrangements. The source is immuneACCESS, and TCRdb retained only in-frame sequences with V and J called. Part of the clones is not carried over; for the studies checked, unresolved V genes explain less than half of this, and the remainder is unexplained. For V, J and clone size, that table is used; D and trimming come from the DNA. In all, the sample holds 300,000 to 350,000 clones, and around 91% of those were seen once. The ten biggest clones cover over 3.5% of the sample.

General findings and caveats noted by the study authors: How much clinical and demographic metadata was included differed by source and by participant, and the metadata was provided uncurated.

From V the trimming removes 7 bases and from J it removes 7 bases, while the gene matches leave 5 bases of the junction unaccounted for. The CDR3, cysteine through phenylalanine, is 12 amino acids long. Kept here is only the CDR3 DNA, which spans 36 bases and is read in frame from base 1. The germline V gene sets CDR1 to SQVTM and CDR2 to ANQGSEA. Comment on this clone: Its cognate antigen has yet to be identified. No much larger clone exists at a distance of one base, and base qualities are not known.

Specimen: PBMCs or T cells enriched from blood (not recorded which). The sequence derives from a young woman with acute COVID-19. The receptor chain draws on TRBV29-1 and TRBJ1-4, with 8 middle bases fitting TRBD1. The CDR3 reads CSAGGSLEKLFF. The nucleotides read TGCAGCGCAGGGGGCTCCCTTGAAAAACTGTTTTTT. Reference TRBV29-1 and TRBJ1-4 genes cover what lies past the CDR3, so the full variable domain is SAVISQKPSRDICQRGTSLTIQCQVDSQVTMMFWYRQQPGQSLTLIATANQGSEATYESGFVIDKFPISRPNLTFSTLTVSNMSPEDSSIYLCSAGGSLEKLFFGSGTQLSVL.